This is a list of T cell receptor beta chains from one sample in a study of blood T cell repertoires in COVID-19. Generated by immunoSEQ multiplex PCR, the TCRdb table keeps only in-frame clones and is missing some. The sample carries some 270,000 clones, 85% to 90% recorded once. The sample consisted of peripheral blood. Source of these receptors: a man aged 25 to 40 with acute or convalescent COVID-19. Both conserved end residues are part of each CDR3. Fields, in order: V gene, clone size, J gene, CDR3 protein. A row's size may be missing; if present it is once, few, many or a size class.

TRBV5-1	few	TRBJ1-1	CASSLAGRGESEAFF
TRBV18	NA	TRBJ1-4	CASSFRTAPNEKLFF
TRBV7-9	NA	TRBJ2-1	CASSPTGLVIEQFF
TRBV5-1	NA	TRBJ1-5	CASSLPPNLQGKKRSNQPQHF
TRBV28	few	TRBJ1-1	CYSRGHDTEAFF
TRBV18	NA	TRBJ1-5	CASSPAGSNQPQHF
TRBV12-5	NA	TRBJ2-3	CASGRDSGPTDTQYF
TRBV28	NA	TRBJ2-7	CASRKRGEGSSYEQYF
TRBV3-1/TRBV3-2	NA	TRBJ2-7	CASSPKGGPYEQYF
TRBV15	NA	TRBJ2-7	CATSNLREQYF
TRBV6-1	NA	TRBJ2-7	CASSEQGRGEQYF
TRBV4-1	NA	TRBJ2-3	CASSQLDRRDTQYF
TRBV28	NA	TRBJ1-3	CASSQGSGNTIYF
TRBV18	NA	TRBJ1-1	CASSTTGGRTSTEAFF
TRBV5-6	NA	TRBJ1-2	CASSPTGAGGYTF
TRBV5-1	few	TRBJ1-1	CASSRSPTDRNTEAFF
TRBV7-3	once	TRBJ2-3	CASSLRGWQGATDTQYF
TRBV14	once	TRBJ1-4	CASSPLGQGGFEKLFF
TRBV27	NA	TRBJ2-7	CASSRERVGYEQYF
TRBV10-3	NA	TRBJ2-7	CAIRPGTGGEQYF
TRBV19	NA	TRBJ1-5	CASDVGNPSNQPQHF
TRBV4-1	NA	TRBJ1-6	CASSQVPVAGSPLHF
TRBV6-5	few	TRBJ2-4	CASSPRQGSGNIQYF
TRBV5-5	NA	TRBJ1-6	CASSLLHMESPLHF
TRBV28	NA	TRBJ2-2	CASSVTGSPGELFF
TRBV27	NA	TRBJ2-7	CASVRGYEQYF
TRBV19	NA	TRBJ1-2	CASSIDRDRAGGYTF
TRBV28	few	TRBJ1-4	CASSFAAGGAYEKLFF
TRBV29-1	NA	TRBJ1-2	CSDKQGVGYGYTF
TRBV5-4	NA	TRBJ2-4	CASSLAGWGVGNIQYF
TRBV11-2	NA	TRBJ2-2	CASRRTSVDTGELFF
TRBV3-1/TRBV3-2	NA	TRBJ1-1	CASKQGRTEAFF
TRBV5-1	NA	TRBJ1-1	CASSLGRNDGKAFF
TRBV4-1	NA	TRBJ2-7	CASSRSLGQGTYEQYF
TRBV19	NA	TRBJ2-1	CASRPSGTVDQFF
TRBV5-4	NA	TRBJ1-2	CASSPTPKGGGAYGYTF
TRBV6-5	NA	TRBJ1-1	CASSYSTDRLNTEAFF
TRBV6-5	NA	TRBJ1-1	CASRLTGGVNTEAFF
TRBV15	once	TRBJ2-1	CATSRDLSLAGGGEQFF
TRBV4-1	NA	TRBJ1-1	CASSPYDRGLGEAFF
TRBV7-2	NA	TRBJ1-5	CASSLGGTANQPQHF
TRBV2	NA	TRBJ1-5	CASSDRDRYQPQHF
TRBV7-8	NA	TRBJ1-2	CASSLAYGGYTF
TRBV5-8	NA	TRBJ1-2	CASSLLPDSSISGYTF
TRBV7-9	NA	TRBJ2-2	CASSTQYNTGELFF
TRBV10-1	NA	TRBJ2-3	CASGKTGTDTQYF
TRBV6-5	NA	TRBJ2-2	CAFPEGGKNTGELFF
TRBV18	NA	TRBJ1-1	CASSPRAENTEAFF
TRBV30	once	TRBJ1-5	CAWSVGTTNQPQHF
TRBV28	NA	TRBJ1-6	CASSPGQGWSPLHF
TRBV28	NA	TRBJ1-6	CASSLLGPGGGYNSPLHF
TRBV20-1	NA	TRBJ1-1	CSAIDKSEAFF
TRBV28	NA	TRBJ1-5	CASSFPGGNQPQHF
TRBV4-2	NA	TRBJ2-5	CASSQNRQETQYF
TRBV5-1	NA	TRBJ1-5	CASSTTTGGEENSNQPQHF
TRBV5-1	NA	TRBJ1-2	CASRDSVVDGYTF
TRBV7-9	NA	TRBJ1-1	CASSLGGGNTEAFF
TRBV6-9	NA	TRBJ1-5	CASGRDRWSNQPQHF